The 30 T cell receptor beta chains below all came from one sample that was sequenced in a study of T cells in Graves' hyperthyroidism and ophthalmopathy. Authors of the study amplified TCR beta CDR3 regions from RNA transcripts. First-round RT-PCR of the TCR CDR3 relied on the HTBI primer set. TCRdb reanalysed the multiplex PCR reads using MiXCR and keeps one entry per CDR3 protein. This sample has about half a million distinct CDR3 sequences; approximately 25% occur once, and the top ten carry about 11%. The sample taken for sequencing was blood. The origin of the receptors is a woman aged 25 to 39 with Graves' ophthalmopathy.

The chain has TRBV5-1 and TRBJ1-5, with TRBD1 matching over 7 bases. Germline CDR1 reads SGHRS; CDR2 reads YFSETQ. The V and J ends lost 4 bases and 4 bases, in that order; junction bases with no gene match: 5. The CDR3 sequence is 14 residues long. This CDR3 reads CASSPDRTNQPQHF. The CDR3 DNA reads TGCGCCAGCAGCCCGGACAGGACAAATCAGCCCCAGCATTTT.

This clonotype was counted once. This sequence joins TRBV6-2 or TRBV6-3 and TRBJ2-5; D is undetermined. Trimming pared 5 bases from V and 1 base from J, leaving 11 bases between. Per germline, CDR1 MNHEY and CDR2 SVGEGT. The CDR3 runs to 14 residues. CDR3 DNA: TGTGCCAGCAGTAAAAGGGATATCCAAGAGACCCAGTACTTC. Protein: CASSKRDIQETQYF.

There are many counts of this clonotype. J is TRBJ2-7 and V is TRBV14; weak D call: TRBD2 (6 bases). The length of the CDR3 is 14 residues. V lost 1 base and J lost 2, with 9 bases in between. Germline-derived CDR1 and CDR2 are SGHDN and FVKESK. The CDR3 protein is CASSQGAGTYEQYF. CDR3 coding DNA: TGTGCCAGCAGCCAAGGCGCGGGGACCTACGAGCAGTACTTC. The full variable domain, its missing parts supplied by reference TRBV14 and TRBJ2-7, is EAGVTQFPSHSVIEKGQTVTLRCDPISGHDNLYWYRRVMGKEIKFLLHFVKESKQDESGMPNNRFLAERTGGTYSTLKVQPAELEDSGVYFCASSQGAGTYEQYFGPGTRLTVT.

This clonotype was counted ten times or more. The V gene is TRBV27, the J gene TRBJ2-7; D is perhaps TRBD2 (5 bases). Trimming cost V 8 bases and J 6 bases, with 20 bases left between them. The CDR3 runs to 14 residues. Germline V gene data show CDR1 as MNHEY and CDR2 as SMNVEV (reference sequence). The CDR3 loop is CASRADLSSVEQYF. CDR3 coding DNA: TGTGCCAGCCGAGCGGACCTCAGTTCAGTCGAGCAGTACTTC.

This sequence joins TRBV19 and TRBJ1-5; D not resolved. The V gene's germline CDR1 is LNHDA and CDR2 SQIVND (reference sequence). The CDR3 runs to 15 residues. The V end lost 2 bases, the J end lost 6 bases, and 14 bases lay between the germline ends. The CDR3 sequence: CASSISRLYSQPQHF. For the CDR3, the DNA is TGTGCCAGTAGTATAAGCCGGTTGTATAGTCAGCCCCAGCATTTT.

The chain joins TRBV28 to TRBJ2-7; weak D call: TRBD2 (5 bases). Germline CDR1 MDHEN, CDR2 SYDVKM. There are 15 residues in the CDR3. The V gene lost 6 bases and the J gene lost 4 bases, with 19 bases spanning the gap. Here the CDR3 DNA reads TGTGCCAGCAGACTAGAACGACCCAATTATTACGAGCAGTACTTC. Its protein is CASRLERPNYYEQYF.

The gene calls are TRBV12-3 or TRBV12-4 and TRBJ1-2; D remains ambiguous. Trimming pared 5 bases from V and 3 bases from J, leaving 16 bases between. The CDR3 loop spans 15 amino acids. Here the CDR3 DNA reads TGTGCCAGCAGTGAAGCGGCTGGACGGTACTATGGCTACACCTTC. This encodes CASSEAAGRYYGYTF.

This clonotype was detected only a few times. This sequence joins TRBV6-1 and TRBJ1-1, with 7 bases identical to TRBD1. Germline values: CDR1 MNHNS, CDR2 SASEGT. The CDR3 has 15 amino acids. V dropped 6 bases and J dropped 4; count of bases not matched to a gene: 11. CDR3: CASRSTGDPATEAFF. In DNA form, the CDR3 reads TGTGCCAGCAGATCTACAGGGGACCCTGCCACTGAAGCTTTCTTT.

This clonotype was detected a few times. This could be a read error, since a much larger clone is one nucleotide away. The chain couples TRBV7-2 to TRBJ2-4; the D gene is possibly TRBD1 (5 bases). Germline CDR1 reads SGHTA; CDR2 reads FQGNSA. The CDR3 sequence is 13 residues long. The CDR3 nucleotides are TGTGCCAGCAGCTTACAGGGCGAGGACATTAAGTACTTC. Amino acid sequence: CASSLQGEDIKYF. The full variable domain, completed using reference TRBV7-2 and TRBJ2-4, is GAGVSQSPSNKVTEKGKDVELRCDPISGHTALYWYRQSLGQGLEFLIYFQGNSAPDKSGLPSDRFSAERTGGSVSTLTIQRTQQEDSAVYLCASSLQGEDIKYFGAGTRLSVL.

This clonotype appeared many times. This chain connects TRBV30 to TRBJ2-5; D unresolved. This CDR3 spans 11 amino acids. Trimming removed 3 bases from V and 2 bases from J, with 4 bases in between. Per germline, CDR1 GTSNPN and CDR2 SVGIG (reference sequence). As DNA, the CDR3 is TGTGCCTGGAGAATTCAAGAGACCCAGTACTTC. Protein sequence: CAWRIQETQYF.

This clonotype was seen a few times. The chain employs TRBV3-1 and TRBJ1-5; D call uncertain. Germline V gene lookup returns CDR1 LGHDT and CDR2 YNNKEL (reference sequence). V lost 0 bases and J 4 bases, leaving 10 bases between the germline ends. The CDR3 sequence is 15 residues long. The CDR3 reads CASSQDWTGNQPQHF. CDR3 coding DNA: TGTGCCAGCAGCCAAGATTGGACGGGGAATCAGCCCCAGCATTTT.

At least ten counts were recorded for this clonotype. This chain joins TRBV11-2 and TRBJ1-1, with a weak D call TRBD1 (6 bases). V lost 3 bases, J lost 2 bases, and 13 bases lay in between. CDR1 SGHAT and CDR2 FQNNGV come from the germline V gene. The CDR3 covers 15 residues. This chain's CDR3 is CASSFRQALNTEAFF. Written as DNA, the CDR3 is TGTGCCAGCAGCTTCAGACAGGCGTTAAACACTGAAGCTTTCTTT.

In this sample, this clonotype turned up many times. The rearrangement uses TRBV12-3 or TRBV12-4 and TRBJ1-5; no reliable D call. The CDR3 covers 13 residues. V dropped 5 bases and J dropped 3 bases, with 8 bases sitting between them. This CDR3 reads CASSPDYNQPQHF. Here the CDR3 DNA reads TGTGCCAGCAGTCCAGATTACAATCAGCCCCAGCATTTT.

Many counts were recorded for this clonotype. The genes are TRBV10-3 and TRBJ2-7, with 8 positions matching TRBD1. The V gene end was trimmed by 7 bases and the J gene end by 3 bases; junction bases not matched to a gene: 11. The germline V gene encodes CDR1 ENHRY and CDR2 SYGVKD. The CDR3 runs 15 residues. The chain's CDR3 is CAITKTGVWGYEQYF. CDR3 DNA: TGTGCCATCACCAAGACAGGGGTTTGGGGCTACGAGCAGTACTTC.

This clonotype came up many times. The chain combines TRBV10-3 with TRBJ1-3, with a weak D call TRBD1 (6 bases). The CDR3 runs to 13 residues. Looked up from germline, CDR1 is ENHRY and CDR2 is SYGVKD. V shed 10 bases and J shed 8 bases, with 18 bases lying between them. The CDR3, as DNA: TGTGCCAGATCGGACAGTGAAGTCGACACCATATATTTT. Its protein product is CARSDSEVDTIYF.

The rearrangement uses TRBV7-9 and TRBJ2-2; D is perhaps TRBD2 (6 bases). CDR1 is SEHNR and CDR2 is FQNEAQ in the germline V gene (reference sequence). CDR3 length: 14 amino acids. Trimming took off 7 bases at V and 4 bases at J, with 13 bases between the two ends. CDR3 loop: CASTAMGGTGELFF. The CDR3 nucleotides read TGTGCCAGCACCGCCATGGGGGGCACCGGGGAGCTGTTTTTT.

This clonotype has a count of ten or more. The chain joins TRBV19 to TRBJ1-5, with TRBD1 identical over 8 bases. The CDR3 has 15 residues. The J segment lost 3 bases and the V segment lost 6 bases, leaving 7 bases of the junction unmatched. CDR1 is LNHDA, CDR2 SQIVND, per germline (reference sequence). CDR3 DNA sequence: TGTGCCAGTAGACGGGGACAGGAGGTCAATCAGCCCCAGCATTTT. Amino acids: CASRRGQEVNQPQHF.

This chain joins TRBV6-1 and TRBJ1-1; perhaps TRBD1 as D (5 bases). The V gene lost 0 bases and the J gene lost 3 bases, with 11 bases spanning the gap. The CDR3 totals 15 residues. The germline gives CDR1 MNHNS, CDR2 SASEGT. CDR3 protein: CASSEAKGRYTEAFF. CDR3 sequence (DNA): TGTGCCAGCAGTGAAGCAAAGGGGCGTTACACTGAAGCTTTCTTT.

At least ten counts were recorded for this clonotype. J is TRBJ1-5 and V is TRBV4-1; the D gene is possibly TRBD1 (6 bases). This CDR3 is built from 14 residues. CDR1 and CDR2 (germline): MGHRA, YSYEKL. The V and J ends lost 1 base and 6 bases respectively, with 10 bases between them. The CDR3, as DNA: TGCGCCAGCAGCCAAGGGGAAGGGGGTCAGCCCCAGCATTTT. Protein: CASSQGEGGQPQHF.

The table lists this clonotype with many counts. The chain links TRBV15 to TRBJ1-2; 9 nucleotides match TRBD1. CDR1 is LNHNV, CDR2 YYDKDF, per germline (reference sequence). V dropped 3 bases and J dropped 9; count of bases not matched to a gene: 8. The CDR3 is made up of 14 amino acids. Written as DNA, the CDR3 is TGTGCCACCAGCAGGGACAGGGGCGTCATGAGCTACACCTTC. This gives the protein CATSRDRGVMSYTF.

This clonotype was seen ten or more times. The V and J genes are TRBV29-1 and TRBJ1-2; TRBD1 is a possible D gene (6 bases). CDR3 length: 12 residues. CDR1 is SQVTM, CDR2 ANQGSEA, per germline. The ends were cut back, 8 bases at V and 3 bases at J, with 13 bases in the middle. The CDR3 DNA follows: TGCAGCTCGGTCGGGGGCGACTATGGCTACACCTTC. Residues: CSSVGGDYGYTF.

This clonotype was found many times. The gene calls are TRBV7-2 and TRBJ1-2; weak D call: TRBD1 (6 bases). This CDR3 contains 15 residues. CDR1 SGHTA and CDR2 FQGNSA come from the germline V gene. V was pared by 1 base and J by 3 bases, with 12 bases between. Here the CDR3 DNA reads TGTGCCAGCAGCTTAGGAGGGGGTTACGACTATGGCTACACCTTC. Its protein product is CASSLGGGYDYGYTF.

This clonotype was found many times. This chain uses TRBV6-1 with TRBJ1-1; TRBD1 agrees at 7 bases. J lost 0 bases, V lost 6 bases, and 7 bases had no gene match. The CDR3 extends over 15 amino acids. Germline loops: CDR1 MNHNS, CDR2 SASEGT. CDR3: CASRGTGALNTEAFF. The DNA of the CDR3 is TGTGCCAGCAGGGGCACAGGGGCATTGAACACTGAAGCTTTCTTT.

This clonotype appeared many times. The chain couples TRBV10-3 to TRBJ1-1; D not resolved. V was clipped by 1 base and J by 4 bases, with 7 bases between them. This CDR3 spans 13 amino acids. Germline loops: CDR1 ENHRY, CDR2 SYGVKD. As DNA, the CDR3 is TGTGCCATCAGTGAGTTGGGCGGCACTGAAGCTTTCTTT. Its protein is CAISELGGTEAFF.

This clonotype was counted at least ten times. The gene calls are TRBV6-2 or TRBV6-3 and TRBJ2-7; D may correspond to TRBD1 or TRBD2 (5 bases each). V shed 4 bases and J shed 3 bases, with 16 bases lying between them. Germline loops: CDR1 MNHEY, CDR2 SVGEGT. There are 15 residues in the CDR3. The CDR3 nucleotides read TGTGCCAGCAGTTCCCTCCGGGACCCGGACTACGAGCAGTACTTC. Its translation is CASSSLRDPDYEQYF.

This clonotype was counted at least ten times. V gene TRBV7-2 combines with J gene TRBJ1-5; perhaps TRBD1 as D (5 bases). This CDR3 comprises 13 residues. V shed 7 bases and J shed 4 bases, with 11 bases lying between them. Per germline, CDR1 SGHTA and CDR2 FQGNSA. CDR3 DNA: TGTGCCAGCAACTTCGGGGGGAATCAGCCCCAGCATTTT. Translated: CASNFGGNQPQHF.

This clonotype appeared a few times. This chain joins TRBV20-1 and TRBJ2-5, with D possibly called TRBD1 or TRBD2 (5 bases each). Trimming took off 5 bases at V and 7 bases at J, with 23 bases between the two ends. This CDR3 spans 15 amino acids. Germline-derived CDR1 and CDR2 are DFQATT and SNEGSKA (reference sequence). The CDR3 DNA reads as TGCAGTGCTTTCCTCGGGACCACCGGGGATGTGACCCAGTACTTC. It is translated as CSAFLGTTGDVTQYF.

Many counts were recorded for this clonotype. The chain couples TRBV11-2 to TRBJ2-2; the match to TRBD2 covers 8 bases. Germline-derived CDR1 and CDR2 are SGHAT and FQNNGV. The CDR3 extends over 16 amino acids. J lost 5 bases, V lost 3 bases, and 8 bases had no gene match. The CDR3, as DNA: TGTGCCAGCAGCTTCTCCGGGGGGGCGTATACCGGGGAGCTGTTTTTT. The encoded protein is CASSFSGGAYTGELFF.

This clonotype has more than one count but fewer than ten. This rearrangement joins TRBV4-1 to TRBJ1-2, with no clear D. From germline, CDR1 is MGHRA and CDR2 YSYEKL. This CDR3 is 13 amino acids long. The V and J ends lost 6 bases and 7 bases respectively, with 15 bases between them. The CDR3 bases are TGCGCCAGCAGTGAGGGCAGTGTAGGTGGCTACACCTTC. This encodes CASSEGSVGGYTF.

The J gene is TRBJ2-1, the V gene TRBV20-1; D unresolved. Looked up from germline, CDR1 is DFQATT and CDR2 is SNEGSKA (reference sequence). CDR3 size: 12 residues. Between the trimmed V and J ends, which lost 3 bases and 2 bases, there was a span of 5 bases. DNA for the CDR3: TGCAGTGCTAGCGGGCCCTACAATGAGCAGTTCTTC. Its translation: CSASGPYNEQFF.